A selection of T cell receptor beta chains follows, all from one sample in a study of blood T cell repertoires in COVID-19. Sequencing used immunoSEQ multiplex PCR; TCRdb keeps in-frame clones, though not all of them. The sample lists hundreds of thousands of clones; approximately 86% were seen once. The sequenced sample consisted of PBMCs or T cells enriched from blood (not recorded which). The receptors shown here come from a woman aged 40 to 50 with acute COVID-19. Both conserved end residues are part of each CDR3. The order of the fields is clone size, V gene, J gene, D gene, CDR3 DNA, CDR3 protein. The D gene is left open where the match is weak. Size is omitted from some rows. Given values are once, few, many or a class for expanded clones.

.	TRBV7-8	TRBJ2-1	TRBD1	TGTGCCAGCAGCTTATTAATACCCCGGGACAGGGTTTCCTACAATGAGCAGTTCTTC	CASSLLIPRDRVSYNEQFF
.	TRBV18	TRBJ2-5	.	TGTGCCAGCTCACCCCGGCAAGAGACCCAGTACTTC	CASSPRQETQYF
.	TRBV2	TRBJ2-5	TRBD2	TGTGCCAGCAGGTCCGGGACTAGCGGGAGAGAGACCCAGTACTTC	CASRSGTSGRETQYF
.	TRBV30	TRBJ1-3	.	TGTGCCTGTCCCCGGGACACCCGAAACACCATATATTTT	CACPRDTRNTIYF
.	TRBV11-3	TRBJ1-1	TRBD1	TGTGCCAGCAGCGGATACAGGGGCAAAAACACTGAAGCTTTCTTT	CASSGYRGKNTEAFF
.	TRBV7-6	TRBJ2-1	TRBD2	TGTGCCAGCAGCGAGGGACTAGCGGGAGGGTTTGGTGAGCAGTTCTTC	CASSEGLAGGFGEQFF
.	TRBV18	TRBJ2-1	TRBD1	TGTGCCAGCTCACCCGGGACAGGGCTTCCCAATGAGCAGTTCTTC	CASSPGTGLPNEQFF
.	TRBV25-1	TRBJ1-2	.	TGTGCCAGCAGTGAACCAGGGTCTAACTATGGCTACACCTTC	CASSEPGSNYGYTF
.	TRBV27	TRBJ2-1	TRBD2	TGTGCCAGCAGTTTATCGCCTAGCGGGGCAATCTACAATGAGCAGTTCTTC	CASSLSPSGAIYNEQFF
.	TRBV15	TRBJ1-4	.	TGTGCCACCAGCCCCCGCTTAGGAGGGAATGAAAAACTGTTTTTT	CATSPRLGGNEKLFF
.	TRBV6-5	TRBJ1-6	.	TGTGCCAGCAGTTATTCAGGGATCTATAATTCACCCCTCCACTTT	CASSYSGIYNSPLHF
.	TRBV4-1	TRBJ2-7	.	TGCGCCAGCAGCCAAGACTCTACAGGATGGTACGAGCAGTACTTC	CASSQDSTGWYEQYF
.	TRBV11-2	TRBJ2-3	TRBD1	TGTGCCAGCAGCCCCAGGACAGGGCTAGGGGCAGATACGCAGTATTTT	CASSPRTGLGADTQYF
.	TRBV7-9	TRBJ2-5	.	TGTGCCAGCAGTTTCAGGGGACAAAAGCCTGCAGAGACCCAGTACTTC	CASSFRGQKPAETQYF
.	TRBV24-1	TRBJ2-2	TRBD2	TGTGCCACCAGTGATCGGACTAGCGGGGACTCTGGGGAGCTGTTTTTT	CATSDRTSGDSGELFF
.	TRBV7-2	TRBJ2-1	TRBD2	TGTGCCAGCAGCCTAGCGGTGAGCTCCTACAATGAGCAGTTCTTC	CASSLAVSSYNEQFF
.	TRBV10-3	TRBJ1-4	.	TGTGCCATCAAATCGGAGGGTAATGAAAAACTGTTTTTT	CAIKSEGNEKLFF
.	TRBV9	TRBJ2-5	.	TGTGCCAGCAGCGTAGCTACTGGGGCTAGCGCGGACCAAGAGACCCAGTACTTC	CASSVATGASADQETQYF
.	TRBV7-9	TRBJ2-5	.	TGTGCCAGCAGCTTAAACTACGCGGAGACCCAGTACTTC	CASSLNYAETQYF
.	TRBV9	TRBJ2-1	TRBD2	TGTGCCAGCAGCGGCCCCGCTAGCGGGAGGTACAATGAGCAGTTCTTC	CASSGPASGRYNEQFF
.	TRBV6-5	TRBJ2-2	.	TGTGCCAGCAGTTACTCTAGACTGACCGGGGAGCTGTTTTTT	CASSYSRLTGELFF
.	TRBV2	TRBJ1-5	.	TGTGCCAGCAGAGAAAAGGGGTTTGGTCAGCCCCAGCATTTT	CASREKGFGQPQHF
.	TRBV7-3	TRBJ2-2	.	TGTGCCAGCAGCTTAAGGGCGGGAACTAACACCGGGGAGCTGTTTTTT	CASSLRAGTNTGELFF
.	TRBV24-1	TRBJ2-1	TRBD1	TGTGCCACCAGTGACTGGACAGGGGTTAGCAATGAGCAGTTCTTC	CATSDWTGVSNEQFF
.	TRBV5-4	TRBJ2-7	TRBD2	TGTGCCAGCAGCTTGAGGAGCGGGGACCCCTTTGAGCAGTACTTC	CASSLRSGDPFEQYF
.	TRBV5-1	TRBJ2-7	TRBD2	TGCGCCAGCAGTGTCTCCGGGAGGGCCCTGGGAGAGCAGTACTTC	CASSVSGRALGEQYF
.	TRBV24-1	TRBJ2-1	TRBD2	TGTGCCACCAGTGATTTTAGGAGGGAGGGCCTTGATGAGCAGTTCTTC	CATSDFRREGLDEQFF
.	TRBV7-9	TRBJ2-2	.	TGTGCCAGCAGCTTAAGGGCGACTAGAAGGACGAGTAACACCGGGGAGCTGTTTTTT	CASSLRATRRTSNTGELFF
.	TRBV11-3	TRBJ2-1	.	TGTGCCAGCAGCTCCCGGGGTAGCGCGAGCTCCTACAATGAGCAGTTCTTC	CASSSRGSASSYNEQFF
.	TRBV7-8	TRBJ2-7	.	TGTGCCAGCAGTTGGGACAACTACGAGCAGTACTTC	CASSWDNYEQYF
.	TRBV19	TRBJ1-5	TRBD1	TGTGCCAGTAGCCCCGGGACAGGGGTCCAGCCCCAGCATTTT	CASSPGTGVQPQHF
.	TRBV6-6	TRBJ1-2	.	TGTGCCAGCAGTCCTATGGACATAGGGCGGCTTAACTATGGCTACACCTTC	CASSPMDIGRLNYGYTF
many	TRBV5-1	TRBJ1-4	.	TGCGCCAGCAGCTTGGACAGCGGAGGAACTAATGAAAAACTGTTTTTT	CASSLDSGGTNEKLFF
.	TRBV10-3	TRBJ1-1	.	TGTGCCATCAGTGAGCCCCCAGGGGTCACTGAAGCTTTCTTT	CAISEPPGVTEAFF
.	TRBV13	TRBJ2-7	.	TGTGCCAGCAGCTTAAGGCGACTAGGAGCCTACGAGCAGTACTTC	CASSLRRLGAYEQYF
.	TRBV11-2	TRBJ2-5	TRBD2	TGTGCCAGCAGCTCTTTTACTAGCGGATTAAGTGAGACCCAGTACTTC	CASSSFTSGLSETQYF
.	TRBV15	TRBJ2-7	.	TGTGCCACCAGCAGAGACCGGGGGAGAACCTACGAGCAGTACTTC	CATSRDRGRTYEQYF
.	TRBV5-1	TRBJ2-3	.	TGCGCCAGCAGCTACACCCAAACCGGCACAGATACGCAGTATTTT	CASSYTQTGTDTQYF
.	TRBV25-1	TRBJ1-6	.	TGTGCCAGCAGTGACCCAGGGCACTATAATTCACCCCTCCACTTT	CASSDPGHYNSPLHF
.	TRBV4-1	TRBJ1-4	TRBD1	TGCGCCACGAATAAGAGACAGGGAGCAACTAATGAAAAACTGTTTTTT	CATNKRQGATNEKLFF
.	TRBV5-1	TRBJ1-6	.	TGCGCCAGCAGCCGGACACAAAATAATTCACCCCTCCACTTT	CASSRTQNNSPLHF
.	TRBV6-2/TRBV6-3	TRBJ2-1	TRBD2	TGTGCCAGCAGTTACCCCGGGACTAGCGGGAGCAACTCCTACAATGAGCAGTTCTTC	CASSYPGTSGSNSYNEQFF
.	TRBV5-1	TRBJ2-7	.	TGCGCCAGCAGCGTGAACAGGGGAGGCTCCTACGAGCAGTACTTC	CASSVNRGGSYEQYF
.	TRBV3-1/TRBV3-2	TRBJ1-5	.	TGTGCCAGCAGCCAAGACAGTAGGAGAAATCAGCCCCAGCATTTT	CASSQDSRRNQPQHF
.	TRBV6-5	TRBJ2-1	TRBD1	TGTGCCAGCACAAGGACAGGGGACAATGAGCAGTTCTTC	CASTRTGDNEQFF